This TCR beta chain was sequenced for a study of T-cell memory formation after mild COVID-19. From germline, CDR1 is SGHRS and CDR2 YFSETQ. The CDR3 runs to 16 residues. Germline trimming cut 4 bases from V and 7 bases from J; bases unmatched to any gene: 16. TCRdb reprocessed the 5' RACE reads via MiXCR and lists one record per CDR3 protein. The table has roughly 43,000 distinct CDR3 sequences, more than 9% seen once; the top ten hold about an eighth. Worth noting for this clonotype: Its target is unknown. This may be a read error: a much more frequent sequence differs by one nucleotide.

General study points: Among contracting clones, CD4+ were mainly CM/EM and CD8+ enriched in EMRA. There were some responding clones in pre-infection memory, which suggested that cross-reactive memory had joined.

Sequencing was done on a sample of PBMCs or a T cell subset sorted from them (not recorded which). The TCR originated in an adult woman who had mild COVID-19 (a few samples of this study predate the infection). Cell type and time point are not known. The chain recombines TRBV5-1 with TRBJ2-5; 7 positions match TRBD2. CDR3 in amino acids: CASSTTHGRSGGTQYF. The CDR3 DNA sequence: TGCGCCAGCAGCACGACCCACGGGAGGTCCGGGGGGACCCAGTACTTC. Full variable domain (missing parts from reference TRBV5-1 and TRBJ2-5): KAGVTQTPRYLIKTRGQQVTLSCSPISGHRSVSWYQQTPGQGLQFLFEYFSETQRNKGNFPGRFSGRQFSNSRSEMNVSTLELGDSALYLCASSTTHGRSGGTQYFGPGTRLLVL.